What follows are 30 T cell receptor beta chains derived from one specimen sequenced in a study of response to subunit inactivated influenza vaccine listed by TCRdb under 2018. Preparation of the library involved RT-PCR. TCRdb records Illumina HiSeq 2500 as the sequencer. The public sequencing data were trimmed at Q25 with fastp and processed into clonotypes with MiXCR by TCRdb, which kept only in-frame beta chains. Every entry covers one CDR3 protein and lists the most common genes and DNA from its rows. Within this sample are 300,000 to 350,000 distinct CDR3 sequences, with over 20% of them counted one time only. The ten biggest clones cover 10% of the sample. The sample consisted of PBMCs from blood, taken less than 22 months after vaccination. Every receptor here comes from a man between 50 and 69 years old who received an inactivated influenza vaccine. Donor details come from another sample of the same person, matched by shared clones.

This clonotype was observed a handful of times. The chain employs TRBV12-3 or TRBV12-4 and TRBJ2-1; no reliable D call. The V and J ends lost 4 bases and 1 base respectively, with 5 bases between them. The CDR3 has 13 residues. The CDR3 DNA reads TGTGCCAGCAGTTCATGGTCCTACAATGAGCAGTTCTTC. Translating gives CASSSWSYNEQFF.

V and J are TRBV7-9 and TRBJ1-1; TRBD1 is a possible D gene (5 bases). The V end was cut by 7 bases, the J end by 1 base, with 13 bases between. CDR1 and CDR2 (germline): SEHNR, FQNEAQ (reference sequence). This CDR3 is built from 14 residues. The CDR3 reads CASIKGGANTEAFF. CDR3 coding DNA: TGTGCCAGCATAAAAGGTGGGGCGAACACTGAAGCTTTCTTT.

The genes are TRBV29-1 and TRBJ2-7; TRBD1 aligns across 7 bases. The CDR3 covers 12 residues. Trimming removed 4 bases from V and 1 base from J; junction bases left unmatched: 1. CDR1 SQVTM and CDR2 ANQGSEA come from the germline V gene. The CDR3 is CSVGDRSYEQYF. The CDR3 DNA follows: TGCAGCGTTGGGGACAGATCCTACGAGCAGTACTTC.

This clonotype was detected ten times or more. The V and J genes are TRBV12-3 or TRBV12-4 and TRBJ1-3; D is uncertain. Trimming cost V 6 bases and J 1 base, with 10 bases left between them. The CDR3 is 14 amino acids. The CDR3 sequence: CASRAGSSGNTIYF. Written as DNA, the CDR3 is TGTGCCAGCAGGGCCGGAAGTTCTGGAAACACCATATATTTT.

This clonotype was observed many times. The genes are TRBV6-2 or TRBV6-3 and TRBJ1-1; D is ambiguous. V lost 2 bases and J 1 base, leaving 11 bases between the germline ends. Germline V lookup: CDR1 MNHEY, CDR2 SVGEGT. The CDR3 spans 15 residues. The CDR3 DNA follows: TGTGCCAGCAGTTACCCCGGACTCTCGAACACTGAAGCTTTCTTT. Its translation: CASSYPGLSNTEAFF.

This clonotype has just a few counts. The chain recombines TRBV7-2 with TRBJ2-2; D gene unclear. The germline V gene encodes CDR1 SGHTA and CDR2 FQGNSA. This CDR3 contains 12 residues. The V end lost 5 bases, the J end lost 6 bases, and 7 bases lay between the germline ends. This CDR3 is CASSPWAGELFF. CDR3 bases: TGTGCCAGCAGCCCATGGGCCGGGGAGCTGTTTTTT.

This clonotype was observed many times. The gene calls are TRBV7-9 and TRBJ1-2; TRBD1 matches 9 bases. Germline CDR1 is SEHNR and CDR2 is FQNEAQ (reference sequence). CDR3 length: 12 amino acids. The V and J ends lost 10 bases and 3 bases, in that order; junction bases with no gene match: 3. CDR3 amino acids: CATTGGDYGYTF. DNA of the CDR3: TGTGCCACAACAGGGGGCGACTATGGCTACACCTTC.

This clonotype occurred many times. The chain has TRBV5-1 and TRBJ1-1; D not certain. This CDR3 has 11 amino acids. V shed 5 bases and J shed 5 bases, with 7 bases lying between them. Germline-derived CDR1 and CDR2 are SGHRS and YFSETQ. The DNA of the CDR3 is TGCGCCAGCAGAGGTGAAACTGAAGCTTTCTTT. Its protein product is CASRGETEAFF.

Here the CDR3 reads CASSPEGPGEKLFF. For the CDR3, the DNA is TGCGCCAGCAGCCCGGAGGGGCCGGGAGAAAAACTGTTTTTT. This chain links TRBV4-1 with TRBJ1-4, with TRBD1 as a possible D gene (5 bases). Germline V gene sequence: CDR1 MGHRA, CDR2 YSYEKL. Trimming took 4 bases from V and 8 from J, leaving 14 bases between them. This CDR3 has 14 amino acids.

This clonotype was observed a handful of times. V and J are TRBV4-2 and TRBJ2-1, with 9 nucleotides matching TRBD2. Unmatched junction bases numbered 9, after V lost 0 bases and J lost 6 bases. The CDR3 is made up of 17 amino acids. Germline V gene data show CDR1 as LGHNA and CDR2 as YNFKEQ. CDR3 in DNA: TGTGCCAGCAGCCAAGACTGGAGGGGACTAGCCGCCAATGAGCAGTTCTTC. Translating gives CASSQDWRGLAANEQFF.

The V and J genes are TRBV29-1 and TRBJ2-1, with 9 bases that match TRBD2. Germline trimming cut 3 bases from V and 7 bases from J; bases unmatched to any gene: 10. Looked up from germline, CDR1 is SQVTM and CDR2 is ANQGSEA. The CDR3 totals 15 residues. The CDR3 protein is CSVDTAGGPGNEQFF. The DNA for the CDR3 is TGCAGCGTTGATACGGCGGGGGGGCCGGGGAATGAGCAGTTCTTC.

The chain carries TRBV24-1 and TRBJ1-1; TRBD1 matches at 7 bases. After removal of 7 bases from V and 4 bases from J, the junction contained 11 bases not matched to a gene. This CDR3 comprises 15 residues. In germline, CDR1 is KGHDR, CDR2 SFDVKD. The CDR3 region is CATRPSDREGTEAFF. The CDR3 DNA reads TGTGCCACCAGACCTTCCGACAGGGAAGGCACTGAAGCTTTCTTT.

This clonotype was seen a handful of times. The CDR3 nucleotides are TGTGCCAGCAGTAAGGACAGGGCTACTAATGAAAAACTGTTTTTT. Translation gives CASSKDRATNEKLFF. The chain couples TRBV12-3 or TRBV12-4 to TRBJ1-4; 8 nucleotides match TRBD1. This CDR3 region has 15 residues. The V gene end was trimmed by 5 bases and the J gene end by 2 bases; junction bases not matched to a gene: 4.

The chain joins TRBV25-1 to TRBJ2-1; a weak D match, TRBD2 (5 bases). V was clipped by 8 bases and J by 1 base, with 6 bases between them. CDR3 size: 12 residues. CDR1 and CDR2 from the germline V gene are MGHDK and SYGVNS. The chain's CDR3 is CASLASYNEQFF. CDR3 bases: TGTGCCAGCCTAGCATCCTACAATGAGCAGTTCTTC.

This clonotype was picked up a small number of times. The gene calls are TRBV5-1 and TRBJ1-3; no definite D call. This CDR3 is 13 amino acids long. V shed 4 bases and J shed 4 bases, with 9 bases lying between them. Germline V gene data show CDR1 as SGHRS and CDR2 as YFSETQ. The CDR3 DNA is TGCGCCAGCAGCCCCCCGGCAGGAAACACCATATATTTT. Its protein is CASSPPAGNTIYF. Combining the CDR3 with reference TRBV5-1 and TRBJ1-3 gives the whole variable domain KAGVTQTPRYLIKTRGQQVTLSCSPISGHRSVSWYQQTPGQGLQFLFEYFSETQRNKGNFPGRFSGRQFSNSRSEMNVSTLELGDSALYLCASSPPAGNTIYFGEGSWLTVV.

This clonotype has more than one count but fewer than ten. The rearrangement uses TRBV4-3 and TRBJ2-2; possibly TRBD1 for D (6 bases). This CDR3 has 16 amino acids. Trimming left V 0 bases short and J 4 bases short, with 12 bases between. Germline V gene lookup returns CDR1 LGHNA and CDR2 YSLEER. The chain's CDR3 is CASSQEANRVTGELFF. The CDR3 bases are TGCGCCAGCAGCCAAGAGGCAAACAGGGTCACCGGGGAGCTGTTTTTT.

V usage is TRBV20-1 and J usage is TRBJ2-3; D unclear. The CDR3 runs to 15 residues. The germline V gene has CDR1 DFQATT and CDR2 SNEGSKA (reference sequence). In DNA form, the CDR3 reads TGCAGCGTCGGGTCGGGTAAACTAAGCACAGATACGCAGTATTTT. This sequence encodes CSVGSGKLSTDTQYF.

V gene TRBV20-1 combines with J gene TRBJ1-5, with 7 bases fitting TRBD1. Germline assignment: CDR1 DFQATT and CDR2 SNEGSKA (reference sequence). V gave up 2 bases and J gave up 4 bases; unmatched junction bases: 8. The length of the CDR3 is 15 residues. The CDR3 region has the DNA TGCAGTGCTAGATTGCAGGGGGTGACTAATCAGCCCCAGCATTTT. Encoded protein: CSARLQGVTNQPQHF.

The chain recombines TRBV12-3 or TRBV12-4 with TRBJ1-2; D ambiguous. V lost 3 bases and J 3 bases, leaving 8 bases between the germline ends. CDR3 length: 13 amino acids. For the CDR3, the DNA is TGTGCCAGCAGTTTGGGGAGCTACTATGGCTACACCTTC. It is translated as CASSLGSYYGYTF.

This chain links TRBV5-1 with TRBJ1-1, with 8 bases that match TRBD1. The V gene end was trimmed by 4 bases and the J gene end by 7 bases; junction bases not matched to a gene: 3. This CDR3 spans 12 amino acids. CDR1 is SGHRS, CDR2 YFSETQ, per germline. The CDR3 spells CASSGGTGEAFF. In DNA, the CDR3 is TGCGCCAGCAGCGGGGGGACAGGTGAAGCTTTCTTT.

This clonotype came up many times. The genes are TRBV4-3 and TRBJ1-6; no reliable D call. The CDR3 consists of 13 residues. Per germline, CDR1 LGHNA and CDR2 YSLEER. V shed 0 bases and J shed 6 bases, with 3 bases lying between them. The CDR3 DNA reads as TGCGCCAGCAGCCAAGATAGTAATTCACCCCTCCACTTT. It codes for CASSQDSNSPLHF.

This clonotype occurred a few times. The chain joins TRBV7-9 to TRBJ2-7, with 7 positions matching TRBD1. This CDR3 comprises 15 residues. J lost 1 base, V lost 2 bases, and 5 bases had no gene match. In germline, CDR1 is SEHNR, CDR2 FQNEAQ (reference sequence). The chain's CDR3 is CASSLLGDSSYEQYF. The CDR3 coding sequence is TGTGCCAGCAGCTTATTAGGGGACAGTTCCTACGAGCAGTACTTC.

The J gene is TRBJ1-4, the V gene TRBV4-1; 8 bases line up with TRBD1. Germline trimming cut 4 bases from V and 1 base from J; bases unmatched to any gene: 5. Per germline, CDR1 MGHRA and CDR2 YSYEKL. The CDR3 covers 16 residues. The CDR3 DNA is TGCGCCAGCAGCCCGGGACAGGTGGTAACTAATGAAAAACTGTTTTTT. Translating it yields CASSPGQVVTNEKLFF.

The chain uses TRBV4-3 and TRBJ1-1, with no clear D. V was clipped by 0 bases and J by 1 base, with 12 bases between them. Germline V gene lookup returns CDR1 LGHNA and CDR2 YSLEER. The CDR3 loop spans 16 amino acids. In DNA, the CDR3 is TGCGCCAGCAGCCAAGATTTAAAGGGCGGGAACACTGAAGCTTTCTTT. This sequence encodes CASSQDLKGGNTEAFF.

The gene calls are TRBV7-9 and TRBJ1-1; D is uncertain. The ends were cut back, 3 bases at V and 7 bases at J, with 9 bases in the middle. Germline loops: CDR1 SEHNR, CDR2 FQNEAQ (reference sequence). The CDR3 loop spans 12 amino acids. Here the CDR3 DNA reads TGTGCCAGCAGCTTTTCTCAAGGTGAAGCTTTCTTT. Translation: CASSFSQGEAFF.

With regard to this clonotype: One junction end does not reproduce the germline sequence, and a read error may be involved. This chain joins TRBV18 and TRBJ2-7; D call uncertain. The CDR3 consists of 14 residues. Germline assignment: CDR1 KGHSH and CDR2 LQKENI. In DNA, the CDR3 is TGTGCCAGCTCATCAGACACCAACTCCTACGGGCAGTACTTC. It specifies CASSSDTNSYGQYF.

The V gene is TRBV5-1, the J gene TRBJ1-3; no definite D call. Per the germline V gene, CDR1 is SGHRS and CDR2 is YFSETQ. The V gene lost 3 bases and the J gene lost 7 bases, with 11 bases spanning the gap. The CDR3 runs 13 residues. The CDR3: CASSSDSRNTIYF. In DNA form, the CDR3 reads TGCGCCAGCAGCTCAGACTCCCGGAACACCATATATTTT.

The chain employs TRBV18 and TRBJ1-4; D might be TRBD1 (6 bases). Germline loops: CDR1 KGHSH, CDR2 LQKENI. V dropped 6 bases and J dropped 4 bases, with 15 bases sitting between them. This CDR3 comprises 15 residues. CDR3 DNA: TGTGCCAGCTCTCCGGCCGGGACATTTAATGAAAAACTGTTTTTT. As protein: CASSPAGTFNEKLFF.

This clonotype was counted a single time. The V and J genes are TRBV20-1 and TRBJ1-5, with a tentative D call TRBD1 (6 bases). Trimming cost V 6 bases and J 2 bases, with 23 bases left between them. The CDR3 has 17 amino acids. The germline CDR1 and CDR2 sequences are DFQATT and SNEGSKA (reference sequence). The CDR3 nucleotides are TGCAGTGCCCCCCTTAGGGTCAGGGGCCAGGGCAATCAGCCCCAGCATTTT. Protein: CSAPLRVRGQGNQPQHF.

The V call is TRBV5-1, the J call TRBJ2-2, with D unresolved. CDR1 and CDR2 (germline): SGHRS, YFSETQ. Trimming cost V 9 bases and J 6 bases, with 12 bases left between them. There are 12 residues in the CDR3. The CDR3 loop is CAIWVTAGELFF. The CDR3 region has the DNA TGCGCCATATGGGTAACGGCCGGGGAGCTGTTTTTT.